This T cell receptor (beta chain) comes out of a study of blood T cell repertoires in COVID-19. Germline V gene data show CDR1 as SGHDT and CDR2 as YYEEEE. The CDR3 runs 15 residues. Trimming pared 1 base from V and 9 bases from J, leaving 17 bases between. Method: immunoSEQ multiplex PCR; TCRdb's copy keeps in-frame clones and lacks some. The table includes about 87,000 clones, 60% to 80% detected once. The sample was peripheral blood. The chain combines TRBV5-6 with TRBJ2-1, with D possibly TRBD1 on 6 matching bases. This clonotype was obtained from a woman between 45 and 60 years old with acute or convalescent COVID-19. This CDR3 reads CASSLFQGYIGEQFF. The CDR3 DNA reads as TGTGCCAGCAGCTTGTTCCAGGGGTACATAGGTGAGCAGTTCTTC. Together with reference TRBV5-6 and TRBJ2-1, the CDR3 gives the full variable domain: DAGVTQSPTHLIKTRGQQVTLRCSPKSGHDTVSWYQQALGQGPQFIFQYYEEEERQRGNFPDRFSGHQFPNYSSELNVNALLLGDSALYLCASSLFQGYIGEQFFGPGTRLTVL.